These T cell receptor beta chains were read from a single sample in a study of blood T cell repertoires in COVID-19. Profiled with immunoSEQ multiplex PCR; TCRdb holds only in-frame clones, not every one. Here the sample spans 150,000 to 200,000 clones, 75% to 90% being singletons. Sequencing was done on a sample of peripheral blood. The receptors stem from an older man with active or convalescent COVID-19. CDR3s include the opening cysteine and the closing phenylalanine or tryptophan. D genes are given only for firm matches. Size values are once, few and many counts, or a class for expanded clones, and some rows have none.

CDR3nt,CDR3aa,abundance,d_gene,v_gene,j_gene
TGTGCCAGCGGGCGACAGGGCATCACCGGGGAGCTGTTTTTT,CASGRQGITGELFF,.,TRBD1,TRBV28,TRBJ2-2
TGTGCCTGGAACGGACAGAACACTGAAGCTTTCTTT,CAWNGQNTEAFF,few,.,TRBV30,TRBJ1-1
TGTGCCAGTAGTAGTCTGTCGGGAACCAAAGAGACCCAGTACTTC,CASSSLSGTKETQYF,.,.,TRBV19,TRBJ2-5
TGTGCCAGCAGCGGGCAACAGGGGGCGGATTCACCCCTCCACTTT,CASSGQQGADSPLHF,.,TRBD1,TRBV5-8,TRBJ1-6
TGTGCCAGCAGCCGCAGGGGCGGAGGAGAAAAACTGTTTTTT,CASSRRGGGEKLFF,.,.,TRBV14,TRBJ1-4
TGTGCCAGCAGTTTCGAAGGGAGCTCCTACAATGAGCAGTTCTTC,CASSFEGSSYNEQFF,.,.,TRBV28,TRBJ2-1
TGTGCCAGCAGTTTTTTAGCGGGAGGGGGGAAAGGTGAGCAGTTCTTC,CASSFLAGGGKGEQFF,.,TRBD2,TRBV28,TRBJ2-1
TGTGCCAGCAGACGAGGAGGATATGGCTACACCTTC,CASRRGGYGYTF,few,.,TRBV6-5,TRBJ1-2
TGTGCCAGTAGTATCATGGGACAGGGGGCAGAGACCCAGTACTTC,CASSIMGQGAETQYF,.,TRBD1,TRBV19,TRBJ2-5
TGTGCCAGCAGCCCGCGACAGGGGTTCGGTAACTACGAGCAGTACTTC,CASSPRQGFGNYEQYF,.,TRBD1,TRBV14,TRBJ2-7
TGTGCCAGCAGTTTGAGGGACAGGGGTGAAGCTTTCTTT,CASSLRDRGEAFF,.,TRBD1,TRBV27,TRBJ1-1
TGTGCCACCAGTGATTTCCCCGGCGGGGGTGGTGGCTACACCTTC,CATSDFPGGGGGYTF,.,.,TRBV24-1,TRBJ1-2
TGTGCCAGCTCACCGGGACAGGGGGTCCAGCCCCAGCATTTT,CASSPGQGVQPQHF,.,TRBD1,TRBV18,TRBJ1-5
TGTGCCAGCAGCCCCGTGGGCAGGGTCTATGGCTACACCTTC,CASSPVGRVYGYTF,.,.,TRBV9,TRBJ1-2
TGTGCCAGCTCAAGTCGGACAGAGGAGAACACCGGGGAGCTGTTTTTT,CASSSRTEENTGELFF,.,.,TRBV18,TRBJ2-2
TGTGCCACCAGTGCTGGGGCTGGGGAGCAGTACTTC,CATSAGAGEQYF,.,.,TRBV24-1,TRBJ2-7
TGTGCCAGCAGCCCAAGGGGAGGGGTTGGAGATACGCAGTATTTT,CASSPRGGVGDTQYF,.,TRBD2,TRBV7-9,TRBJ2-3
TGTGCCAGCAGTTTACTATCCTACGAGCAGTACTTC,CASSLLSYEQYF,.,.,TRBV12-3/TRBV12-4,TRBJ2-7
TGCGCCAGCAGCCTAGCGGGAGTTGTTAGCACAGATACGCAGTATTTT,CASSLAGVVSTDTQYF,.,TRBD2,TRBV4-1,TRBJ2-3
TGTGCCAGCAGTGAAGAGGGCAGGGGGCGGCAAGATACGCAGTATTTT,CASSEEGRGRQDTQYF,.,TRBD1,TRBV2,TRBJ2-3
TGTGCCAGCAGTTTCGGGACAGAGGGCAATCAGCCCCAGCATTTT,CASSFGTEGNQPQHF,few,TRBD1,TRBV27,TRBJ1-5
TGTGCCAGCAGCCCGCGCCGAACGAACACCGGGGAGCTGTTTTTT,CASSPRRTNTGELFF,once,.,TRBV11-2,TRBJ2-2
TGTGCCAGCAGCTCCCGGGACAGGGGGCCCCTGGCCGGGGAGCTGTTTTTT,CASSSRDRGPLAGELFF,.,TRBD1,TRBV11-2,TRBJ2-2
TGTGCCAGCTCGTGGGGACAGGGGGCCTACGAGCAGTACTTC,CASSWGQGAYEQYF,.,TRBD1,TRBV2,TRBJ2-7
TGCGCCAGCAGAGAAGCCGGGACAACGCAGACCCAGTACTTC,CASREAGTTQTQYF,.,.,TRBV5-1,TRBJ2-5
TGCGCCAGCAGTGCCCAGCGGCAAGAGACCCAGTACTTC,CASSAQRQETQYF,.,.,TRBV10-2,TRBJ2-5